This T cell receptor beta chain was sequenced for a study of blood T cell repertoires in COVID-19. The wider study: Whether acute or convalescent, the COVID-19 samples came from the United States, Italy and Spain. Sample material is recorded as cDNA or gDNA derived from T cells, B-cell-depleted T cells, or PBMCs.

In the original analysis: Reference gene primer amplification in the assay estimated nucleated cell counts. Repertoires were generated with immunoSEQ multiplex PCR, while TCRdb's copy carries only in-frame clones and drops some. V, J and clone size reflect that table, while D and trimming were determined from the DNA. The table shows 140,000 to 150,000 clones, with 87% occurring only once. This clone showed up just once. Trimming removed 5 bases from V and 3 bases from J, with 14 bases in between. Germline V CDR1 and CDR2: PRHDT, FYEKMQ (reference sequence). The CDR3 length is 16 residues. V gene TRBV13 combines with J gene TRBJ2-6, with D unresolved. The sequencing sample was made of peripheral blood. The receptor was derived from a woman aged 50 to 60 with active or convalescent COVID-19. This chain's CDR3 is CASSLELVRGANVLTF. The CDR3 DNA sequence: TGTGCCAGCAGCCTGGAGCTAGTACGTGGGGCCAACGTCCTGACTTTC.